Included here is one TCR beta chain sequence, with context. Sequencing was performed with immunoSEQ multiplex PCR; in TCRdb, only in-frame clones are kept and a portion is missing. The table shows fewer than 150,000 clones, with roughly four fifths occurring only once. This entry is derived from a study of blood T cell repertoires in COVID-19. Participant ages covered roughly 18 to 89 years across 24 US areas. With V trimmed by 4 bases and J by 2 bases, 11 bases remained unmatched. This CDR3 is built from 16 residues. Germline lookup yields CDR1 SGHRS and CDR2 YFSETQ. This clonotype was sampled from a man younger than 45 who had recovered from COVID-19. Sequencing was done on a sample of PBMCs or T cells enriched from blood (not recorded which). The chain uses TRBV5-1 and TRBJ2-7, with 8 nucleotides matching TRBD1. This chain's CDR3 is CASSDSPGTGAYEQYF. The CDR3, as DNA: TGCGCCAGCAGCGATTCGCCCGGGACAGGTGCCTACGAGCAGTACTTC.